This T cell receptor (beta chain) was profiled in a study of CD8 T cells in Susac syndrome. The CDR3 is 14 amino acids. V was shortened by 4 bases and J by 7 bases, with 15 bases between the two germline ends. The V gene's germline CDR1 is KGHDR and CDR2 SFDVKD. RNA amounts of about 0.5 to 1 ug underwent reverse transcription with random hexamers. TCRdb processed the immunoSEQ multiplex PCR reads anew with MiXCR; each CDR3 protein has one entry. The sample holds about 190,000 distinct CDR3 sequences, about 95% seen once. The sequenced material came from CD8+ T cells from PBMCs. The TCR was taken from a human donor with Susac syndrome. V gene TRBV24-1 combines with J gene TRBJ1-2, with D perhaps TRBD1 (6 bases). This CDR3 is CATSDPGTLGGYTF. The CDR3 DNA reads TGTGCCACCAGTGACCCCGGGACACTGGGTGGCTACACCTTC.